What follows describes a single T cell receptor beta chain. Its antigen is not known. Researchers barred patients who had uncontrolled infection, other autoimmune disease, pregnancy or lactation. Template material for amplifying TCR beta CDR3 regions consisted of RNA transcripts. An initial round of RT-PCR targeting the TCR CDR3 relied on the HTBI primer set. TCRdb called the multiplex PCR reads again in MiXCR, with one record for every CDR3 protein. The table includes hundreds of thousands of distinct CDR3 sequences, 15% to 20% detected once. Germline trimming cut 4 bases from V and 2 bases from J; bases unmatched to any gene: 14. Germline V gene lookup returns CDR1 MGHRA and CDR2 YSYEKL. The CDR3 extends over 18 amino acids. This specimen comes from a study of T cells in Graves' hyperthyroidism and ophthalmopathy. Whole-study context: Prior to any treatment, at the point of initial diagnosis, peripheral blood was collected.

General study results and limits: From stable hyperthyroidism, ophthalmopathy was set apart by a 13 V-J model.

The TCR originated in a middle-aged man with Graves' ophthalmopathy. Sequenced: blood. The J gene is TRBJ2-1, the V gene TRBV4-1, with TRBD2 matching 7 bases. CDR3 residues: CASSPSRGDSFAYNEQFF. Here the CDR3 DNA reads TGCGCCAGCAGCCCTTCCCGGGGGGACTCGTTCGCCTACAATGAGCAGTTCTTC.